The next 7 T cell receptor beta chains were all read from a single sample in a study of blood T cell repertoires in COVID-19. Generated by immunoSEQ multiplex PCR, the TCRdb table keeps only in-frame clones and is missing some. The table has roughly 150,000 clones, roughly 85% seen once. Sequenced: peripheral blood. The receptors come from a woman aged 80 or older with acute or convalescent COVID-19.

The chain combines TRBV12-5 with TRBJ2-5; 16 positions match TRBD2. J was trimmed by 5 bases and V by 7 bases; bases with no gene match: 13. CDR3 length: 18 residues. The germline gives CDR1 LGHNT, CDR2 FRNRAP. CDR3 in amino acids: CASVAPGTSGRESETQYF. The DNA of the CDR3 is TGTGCTAGTGTCGCGCCCGGGACTAGCGGGAGGGAGAGTGAGACCCAGTACTTC.

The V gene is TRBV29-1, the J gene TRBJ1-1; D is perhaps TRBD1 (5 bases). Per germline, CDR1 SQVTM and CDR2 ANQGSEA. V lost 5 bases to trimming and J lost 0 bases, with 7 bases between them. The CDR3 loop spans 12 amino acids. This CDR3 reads CSVPGMNTEAFF. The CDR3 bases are TGCAGCGTTCCAGGGATGAACACTGAAGCTTTCTTT.

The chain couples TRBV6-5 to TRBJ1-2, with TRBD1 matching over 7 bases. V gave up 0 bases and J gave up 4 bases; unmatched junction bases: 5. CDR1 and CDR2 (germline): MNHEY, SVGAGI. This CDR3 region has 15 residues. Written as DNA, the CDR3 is TGTGCCAGCAGTTACTCAGGACAGGCCTCCTATGGCTACACCTTC. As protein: CASSYSGQASYGYTF.

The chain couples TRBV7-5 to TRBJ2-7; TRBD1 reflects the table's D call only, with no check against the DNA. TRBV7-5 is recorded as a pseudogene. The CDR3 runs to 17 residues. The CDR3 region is CARSLLTPGHLTYEQYF. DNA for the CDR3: TGTGCCAGAAGCCTACTTACCCCGGGACATCTAACCTACGAGCAGTACTTC.

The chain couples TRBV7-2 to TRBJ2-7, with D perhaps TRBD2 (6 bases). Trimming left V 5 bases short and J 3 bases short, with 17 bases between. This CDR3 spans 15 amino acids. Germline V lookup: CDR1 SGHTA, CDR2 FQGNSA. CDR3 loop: CASSPPGGVNYEQYF. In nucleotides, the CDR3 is TGTGCCAGCAGCCCGCCCGGGGGAGTCAACTACGAGCAGTACTTC.

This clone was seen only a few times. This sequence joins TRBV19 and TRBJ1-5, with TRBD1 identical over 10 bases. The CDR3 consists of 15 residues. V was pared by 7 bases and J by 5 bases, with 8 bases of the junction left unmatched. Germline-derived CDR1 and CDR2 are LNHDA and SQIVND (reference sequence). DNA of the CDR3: TGTGCCAGTATGGCAACGGGACAGGGGTATCAGCCCCAGCATTTT. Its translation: CASMATGQGYQPQHF.

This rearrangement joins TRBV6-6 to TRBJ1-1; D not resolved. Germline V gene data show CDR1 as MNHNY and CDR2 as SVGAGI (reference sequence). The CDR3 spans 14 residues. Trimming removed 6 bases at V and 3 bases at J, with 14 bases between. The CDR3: CASSPTGIHTEAFF. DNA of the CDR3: TGTGCCAGCAGCCCCACCGGGATTCACACTGAAGCTTTCTTT.